This T cell receptor beta chain was observed in a study of Ad26.COV2.S vaccination and SARS-CoV-2 variants (dated by TCRdb to the early 2020s). Regarding the research as a whole: Vaccine-arm donors were drawn from COV1001, a multicentre, randomized, double-blind, placebo-controlled phase I-IIa trial of Ad26.COV2.S in healthy adults. Dosing of Ad26.COV2.S was intramuscular, at either 5x10^10 or 1x10^11 viral particles, delivered as one shot or as two shots spaced 56 days apart. TCRbeta repertoire sequencing served as the tool for gauging how specific and how broad the SARS-CoV-2-reactive T cell receptors were following Ad26.COV2.S vaccination. The TCR-sequenced set comprised around 30 samples: about 19 Ad26.COV2.S vaccine recipients, 5 placebo recipients and 8 SARS-CoV-2 convalescent individuals. Trial participants were randomized into five groups of five: low-dose or high-dose Ad26.COV2.S given once or twice, or placebo on both occasions. Blinding of investigators to trial group allocation was maintained during experiments and outcome assessment. Study-wide conclusions, independent of this receptor: Higher spike-specific TCR breadth was observed in Ad26.COV2.S recipients than in placebo recipients (P = 0.0014). Non-spike TCR breadth was comparable between vaccine and placebo recipients, consistent with the vaccine containing only spike. After vaccination, substantial breadth of spike-specific CD8+ and CD4+ T cell responses was reported. The authors noted that the TCR breadth and depth analyses may have underestimated total T cell responses. The study was not powered for comparison of responses between vaccine doses or regimens.

The immunoSEQ Assay was used to sequence TCRbeta CDR3 regions. After extraction, genomic DNA underwent amplification by bias-controlled multiplex PCR, followed by high-throughput sequencing. Per the source publication's procedure: To quantify the absolute abundance of each unique TCRbeta CDR3 region, sequences were collapsed and filtered. T cell fraction was estimated by normalization of TCRbeta template counts to usable DNA, with usable DNA being measured through amplification of reference genes present in all nucleated cells. Repertoire TCRs were annotated as SARS-CoV-2-specific by exact matching of V gene, CDR3 amino acid sequence and J gene to a known reactive TCR set. The reference SARS-CoV-2 TCR set was obtained from MIRA and was filtered for enrichment in COVID-19-positive ImmuneCODE repertoires, whereby public or cross-reactive TCRs were removed. Using the MIRA antigens, annotated TCRs were further analysed by specific ORF or by position within an ORF. Breadth was defined as the number of annotated unique rearrangements divided by the total number of unique productive rearrangements, and depth was defined as the summed frequency of the annotated unique rearrangements. Two-sided Wilcoxon rank-sum tests were applied when comparing TCR breadth between groups. TCRdb took over this immuneACCESS table, retaining in-frame rearrangements with V and J assigned. Such tables are incomplete; in checked studies, under half of the missing clones stem from an unresolved V gene, and the remainder is unexplained. V and J calls plus clone size are reproduced from that table; the DNA served to infer D and trimming. The sample includes more than 300,000 clones, with approximately 90% observed a single time. The ten largest clones take up around 5% of the sample.

From the cysteine through the phenylalanine, the CDR3 covers 14 amino acids. Just CDR3 DNA is preserved here, 42 bases in frame from base 1. Per the germline V gene (reference sequence), MNHEY is the CDR1 and SMNVEV is the CDR2. The V end loses 4 bases and the J end loses 1 base, and a stretch of 8 bases separates them. According to the study, the label for this sample's treatment or condition signals: roughly 19 received Ad26.COV2.S at low or high dose, single or two shots; about 5 received placebo; per-sample allocation not given. For vaccine and placebo recipients, repertoires were sequenced using samples collected on day 63 after the first injection. Cohort 1b enrolled 25 adults aged 18-55 years at a single site in Boston, USA, between 29 July and 7 August 2020. Ad26.COV2.S was a replication-incompetent adenovirus type 26 vector that expressed a prefusion-stabilized SARS-CoV-2 spike protein derived from the original Wuhan strain.

Comment on this clone: Its antigen remains undetermined. The record has no base qualities; no much larger clone is one base away.

The sample here was peripheral blood, taken in a trial of Ad26.COV2.S vaccine versus placebo. This receptor was identified in a person between 18 and 60 years old who received the Ad26.COV2.S COVID-19 vaccine or a placebo. Recombination linked TRBV27 to TRBJ1-5; tentative D gene TRBD1, with 5 bases matching. The DNA sequence follows: TGTGCCAGCAGTTGGAGGGGAAGCAATCAGCCCCAGCATTTT. This codes for CASSWRGSNQPQHF.